The sequence of this TCR beta chain was determined in a study of CD8 T cells in ankylosing spondylitis. Study-level points and caveats: A subset of motif variants has previously been described in the synovial fluid and blood of reactive arthritis. Disease-linked clones displayed a CD8+ phenotype and appeared relatively rarely in peripheral blood. A TCR beta motif made of under 10 highly homologous variants seemed typical of ankylosing spondylitis blood. As reported, disease-linked clones showed significant enrichment in matched ankylosing spondylitis synovial fluid.

By quantitative 5'-RACE with molecular barcodes, the TCR beta libraries were made. A single record per CDR3 protein comes from TCRdb applying MiXCR to the 5' RACE reads. This table holds about 800,000 distinct CDR3 sequences, 10% to 15% found once. This clonotype was detected only a few times. The antigen remains undetermined. Specimen: blood, either unsorted or a sorted T cell fraction (not recorded which). The receptor's source is a male donor with ankylosing spondylitis.

DNA for the CDR3: TGCAGCGTTGCCTGGGACAGTACTGAAGCTTTCTTT. The encoded protein is CSVAWDSTEAFF. The chain employs TRBV29-1 and TRBJ1-1, with 7 bases matching TRBD1. Trimming removed 4 bases from V and 5 bases from J; junction bases left unmatched: 4. The CDR3 consists of 12 residues. CDR1 is SQVTM, CDR2 ANQGSEA, per germline.